A single sample is the source of the 29 T cell receptor beta chains below, sequenced in a study of blood T cells in healthy people across ages. Combining a sample-barcoded 5' primer with a J-beta primer mix, a second PCR ran for roughly 7 to 12 cycles. TCRdb reanalysed the 5' RACE reads using MiXCR and keeps one entry per CDR3 protein. Among approximately 1,700,000 distinct CDR3 sequences, around 42% were seen once, and the ten largest hold roughly 24%. Material: blood. The source of these receptors is a human donor in good health.

This clonotype was detected only a few times. The chain combines TRBV7-2 with TRBJ2-6, with D perhaps TRBD1 or TRBD2 (5 bases each). The V end was cut by 7 bases, the J end by 0 bases, with 19 bases between. Looked up from germline, CDR1 is SGHTA and CDR2 is FQGNSA. The CDR3 loop spans 18 amino acids. CDR3 bases: TGTGCCAGCACCCCTGGGGGTACTTTTTCCTCTGGGGCCAACGTCCTGACTTTC. This codes for CASTPGGTFSSGANVLTF.

V is TRBV20-1 and J is TRBJ2-1; D is perhaps TRBD1 (6 bases). The V end lost 4 bases, the J end lost 5 bases, and 12 bases lay between the germline ends. The germline CDR1 and CDR2 sequences are DFQATT and SNEGSKA (reference sequence). This CDR3 is built from 13 residues. Here the CDR3 reads CSANRDNNNEQFF. DNA for the CDR3: TGCAGTGCTAACCGGGACAATAACAATGAGCAGTTCTTC.

The chain couples TRBV4-1 to TRBJ2-1; TRBD2 matches at 12 bases. The ends lost 3 bases at V and 7 bases at J; junction bases unmatched: 7. The CDR3 has 16 amino acids. CDR1 is MGHRA and CDR2 is YSYEKL in the germline V gene. In DNA, the CDR3 is TGCGCCAGCAGCCAGCTAGCGGGGGGGCGTGGGAATGAGCAGTTCTTC. Protein: CASSQLAGGRGNEQFF.

This chain joins TRBV29-1 and TRBJ1-1; no clear D gene. The germline CDR1 and CDR2 sequences are SQVTM and ANQGSEA. The CDR3 loop spans 13 amino acids. The V end was cut by 4 bases, the J end by 1 base, with 10 bases between. CDR3 in amino acids: CSVAEGPNTEAFF. CDR3 nucleotides: TGCAGCGTTGCGGAAGGGCCGAACACTGAAGCTTTCTTT.

The chain uses TRBV4-1 and TRBJ1-5; no clear D. Germline CDR1 is MGHRA and CDR2 is YSYEKL. The CDR3 runs 16 residues. Trimming pared 0 bases from V and 4 bases from J, leaving 13 bases between. CDR3 sequence reads: CASSQEEIPTNQPQHF. The CDR3, as DNA: TGCGCCAGCAGCCAAGAAGAGATTCCAACTAATCAGCCCCAGCATTTT.

This clonotype was detected a few times. This chain joins TRBV9 and TRBJ2-3; 8 bases fit TRBD2. V was pared by 4 bases and J by 8 bases, with 12 bases of the junction left unmatched. This CDR3 has 15 residues. The germline gives CDR1 SGDLS, CDR2 YYNGEE. The CDR3 DNA reads as TGTGCCAGCAGCCGTAGCGGGGCCTTTCGAGGTACGCAGTATTTT. Protein: CASSRSGAFRGTQYF.

The genes are TRBV13 and TRBJ2-1; D may be TRBD2 (5 bases). Germline assignment: CDR1 PRHDT and CDR2 FYEKMQ (reference sequence). V gave up 4 bases and J gave up 4 bases, with 17 bases separating them. The CDR3 consists of 16 residues. DNA of the CDR3: TGTGCCAGCAGCTCCCGTATAAAGGGAGATTACAATGAGCAGTTCTTC. Translating gives CASSSRIKGDYNEQFF.

This rearrangement joins TRBV15 to TRBJ1-5; D might be TRBD1 (5 bases). V was cut by 3 bases and J by 4 bases, with 16 bases left in between. In germline, CDR1 is LNHNV, CDR2 YYDKDF (reference sequence). The CDR3 consists of 16 residues. In nucleotides, the CDR3 is TGTGCCACCAGCAGGGAGCCGGGACTGATTAATCAGCCCCAGCATTTT. Translated: CATSREPGLINQPQHF.

This clonotype showed up just once. This chain connects TRBV29-1 to TRBJ2-1; D gene ambiguous. V was cut by 1 base and J by 8 bases, with 9 bases left in between. From germline, CDR1 is SQVTM and CDR2 ANQGSEA. The CDR3 is 12 amino acids. The chain's CDR3 is CSVEVYQDEQFF. The CDR3 coding sequence is TGCAGCGTTGAAGTTTACCAGGATGAGCAGTTCTTC.

The V call is TRBV2, the J call TRBJ2-5; possibly TRBD1 for D (5 bases). V lost 7 bases and J lost 5, with 11 bases in between. Germline V gives CDR1 SNHLY, CDR2 FYNNEI. CDR3 length: 12 residues. This CDR3 is CASTQGFETQYF. The CDR3 DNA sequence: TGTGCCAGCACCCAGGGCTTCGAGACCCAGTACTTC.

The CDR3 spells CASSPGTGNYEQFF. The CDR3 DNA follows: TGCGCCAGCAGCCCCGGGACGGGGAATTATGAGCAGTTCTTC. The V call is TRBV4-3, the J call TRBJ2-1; D tentatively reads TRBD1 or TRBD2 (5 bases each). The germline V and J ends were trimmed by 4 bases and 8 bases, with 15 bases remaining between them. The CDR3 loop spans 14 amino acids. Per germline, CDR1 LGHNA and CDR2 YSLEER.

The chain uses TRBV20-1 and TRBJ2-7, with D perhaps TRBD1 (6 bases). The CDR3 is 13 amino acids. Between the trimmed V and J ends, which lost 4 bases and 2 bases, there was a span of 12 bases. Germline V gene sequence: CDR1 DFQATT, CDR2 SNEGSKA (reference sequence). CDR3 protein: CSATTDRTYEQYF. DNA for the CDR3: TGCAGTGCTACCACCGACAGGACCTACGAGCAGTACTTC.

The chain uses TRBV4-1 and TRBJ1-5, with TRBD1 matching 11 bases. Trimming cost V 1 base and J 4 bases; bases outside gene matches: 9. CDR1 MGHRA and CDR2 YSYEKL come from the germline V gene. The CDR3 runs 18 residues. CDR3 nucleotide sequence: TGCGCCAGCAGCCAAGGCTCCGGACAGGGGGCAAGGAATCAGCCCCAGCATTTT. This gives the protein CASSQGSGQGARNQPQHF.

In this sample, this clonotype turned up a few times. The chain uses TRBV7-2 and TRBJ1-5; D remains ambiguous. The CDR3 is made up of 13 amino acids. Trimming took off 5 bases at V and 7 bases at J, with 12 bases between the two ends. Germline V gene sequence: CDR1 SGHTA, CDR2 FQGNSA. As DNA, the CDR3 is TGTGCCAGCAGCCTCTTCTTGGAACAGCCCCAGCATTTT. Translating gives CASSLFLEQPQHF.

As concerns this clonotype: An end of the junction does not agree with germline; a read error may underlie this. The J gene is TRBJ2-3, the V gene TRBV7-7, with 7 nucleotides matching TRBD2. Germline V CDR1 and CDR2: SSHAT, FNYEAQ (reference sequence). The CDR3 consists of 15 residues. The DNA for the CDR3 is TGTGCCAGCAGCTTAGTGGGCGGGAGCACAGATACGCAGGATTTT. Translated, it gives CASSLVGGSTDTQDF.

This sequence joins TRBV7-9 and TRBJ1-5; 7 bases are a match to TRBD1. The V gene end was trimmed by 3 bases and the J gene end by 4 bases; junction bases not matched to a gene: 9. Germline V lookup: CDR1 SEHNR, CDR2 FQNEAQ (reference sequence). The length of the CDR3 is 16 residues. The CDR3 region is CASSFEGQESNQPQHF. For the CDR3, the DNA is TGTGCCAGCAGCTTTGAAGGACAGGAGAGTAATCAGCCCCAGCATTTT.

The chain carries TRBV7-9 and TRBJ1-2; D uncertain. The ends were cut back, 3 bases at V and 13 bases at J, with 18 bases in the middle. Germline assignment: CDR1 SEHNR and CDR2 FQNEAQ (reference sequence). The CDR3 sequence is 13 residues long. The CDR3 DNA reads TGTGCCAGCAGCTTGTCCTTTAATAGTGACTGCACCTTC. Protein sequence: CASSLSFNSDCTF.

The chain recombines TRBV27 with TRBJ2-1; D remains ambiguous. Between the trimmed V and J ends, which lost 2 bases and 5 bases, there was a span of 7 bases. The CDR3 runs 13 residues. The germline V gene has CDR1 MNHEY and CDR2 SMNVEV (reference sequence). DNA for the CDR3: TGTGCCAGCAGTTTAGCCTCTCACAATGAGCAGTTCTTC. It translates to CASSLASHNEQFF.

V is TRBV9 and J is TRBJ2-1, with D possibly matching TRBD1 (5 bases). Germline V gene lookup returns CDR1 SGDLS and CDR2 YYNGEE. V was shortened by 0 bases and J by 6 bases, with 13 bases between the two germline ends. This CDR3 is 15 amino acids long. The CDR3 protein is CASSVDGAPFNEQFF. Written as DNA, the CDR3 is TGTGCCAGCAGCGTAGATGGGGCCCCATTCAATGAGCAGTTCTTC.

The J gene is TRBJ2-1, the V gene TRBV5-1; possible D gene TRBD1, 6 bases. The CDR3 extends over 13 amino acids. Per the germline V gene, CDR1 is SGHRS and CDR2 is YFSETQ. V dropped 7 bases and J dropped 5 bases, with 13 bases sitting between them. This chain's CDR3 is CASGEQGDNEQFF. CDR3 coding DNA: TGCGCCAGCGGGGAACAGGGCGACAATGAGCAGTTCTTC.

The chain employs TRBV12-3 or TRBV12-4 and TRBJ2-7; D possibly corresponds to TRBD1 (6 bases). Trimming took 8 bases from V and 2 from J, leaving 16 bases between them. The CDR3 runs 14 residues. The CDR3 bases are TGTGCCAGCGGGTGGACAGTTCGGCCCTACGAGCAGTACTTC. Amino acids: CASGWTVRPYEQYF.

Many counts were recorded for this clonotype. The chain uses TRBV29-1 and TRBJ2-1; 8 nucleotides line up with TRBD2. The CDR3 is made up of 16 amino acids. With V trimmed by 2 bases and J by 0 bases, 6 bases remained unmatched. CDR1 SQVTM and CDR2 ANQGSEA come from the germline V gene. In DNA form, the CDR3 reads TGCAGCGTTGAACCCTTCGGGGGGGCCTCCTACAATGAGCAGTTCTTC. It is translated as CSVEPFGGASYNEQFF.

This clonotype was found once. In DNA form, the CDR3 reads TGTGCCAGCAGCCCCCTTACGACGGAGCAAGAGACCCAGTACTTC. It is translated as CASSPLTTEQETQYF. This chain connects TRBV5-6 to TRBJ2-5; D ambiguous. The CDR3 is 15 residues long. Per the germline V gene, CDR1 is SGHDT and CDR2 is YYEEEE. Trimming removed 4 bases at V and 2 bases at J, with 15 bases between.

The chain employs TRBV12-3 or TRBV12-4 and TRBJ1-1; D may be TRBD1 (6 bases). CDR3 length: 14 amino acids. V lost 4 bases to trimming and J lost 9 bases, with 18 bases between them. The CDR3 reads CASSSGGGRGQAFF. CDR3 nucleotides: TGTGCCAGCAGTTCCGGCGGGGGCAGGGGACAAGCTTTCTTT.

For the CDR3, the DNA is TGTGCCAGCAGTGAATTTCAGGGGGCGCATGAGACCCAGTACTTC. Its protein product is CASSEFQGAHETQYF. The chain uses TRBV25-1 and TRBJ2-7; 8 bases are shared with TRBD1. The DNA end favors TRBJ2-5, so the J call may be wrong. The length of the CDR3 is 15 residues. Looked up from germline, CDR1 is MGHDK and CDR2 is SYGVNS.

This clonotype was seen more than once but under ten times. The V call is TRBV6-5, the J call TRBJ2-1; 7 bases fit TRBD2. The germline V gene has CDR1 MNHEY and CDR2 SVGAGI. J was trimmed by 4 bases and V by 7 bases; bases with no gene match: 13. The CDR3 runs to 16 residues. CDR3 loop: CASTLRSGENYNEQFF. The CDR3 DNA reads as TGTGCCAGCACCCTAAGGAGCGGGGAGAATTACAATGAGCAGTTCTTC.

The rearrangement links TRBV4-1 to TRBJ1-6, with D maybe TRBD1 (6 bases). Germline CDR1 MGHRA, CDR2 YSYEKL. V was clipped by 5 bases and J by 2 bases, with 19 bases between them. The CDR3 length is 18 residues. DNA of the CDR3: TGCGCCAGCAGCTCGGGACTAAAGCCAGGGGCCTATAATTCACCCCTCCACTTT. Encoded protein: CASSSGLKPGAYNSPLHF.

The chain employs TRBV9 and TRBJ1-1, with D hard to call. CDR3 size: 14 residues. From germline, CDR1 is SGDLS and CDR2 YYNGEE. V was trimmed by 0 bases and J by 3 bases, leaving 9 bases between them. The CDR3 spells CASSVGQRDTEAFF. For the CDR3, the DNA is TGTGCCAGCAGCGTAGGGCAGAGGGACACTGAAGCTTTCTTT. The full variable domain, in which reference TRBV9 and TRBJ1-1 provide the parts outside the CDR3, is DSGVTQTPKHLITATGQRVTLRCSPRSGDLSVYWYQQSLDQGLQFLIQYYNGEERAKGNILERFSAQQFPDLHSELNLSSLELGDSALYFCASSVGQRDTEAFFGQGTRLTVV.

This chain uses TRBV5-1 with TRBJ1-2; 7 bases align to TRBD1. The CDR3 runs 15 residues. From germline, CDR1 is SGHRS and CDR2 YFSETQ. V lost 0 bases to trimming and J lost 4 bases; unmatched junction nucleotides: 6. The CDR3 nucleotides are TGCGCCAGCAGCTTGGGGGGACAGTCCCTCTATGGCTACACCTTC. It encodes CASSLGGQSLYGYTF.